One sample yielded the 17 T cell receptor beta chains listed below, sequenced in a study of blood T cell repertoires in COVID-19. Sequenced by immunoSEQ multiplex PCR; TCRdb stores in-frame clones only, minus some. The sample lists about 110,000 clones, 80% to 90% occurring once. Sequencing was carried out using peripheral blood. The source is a human donor in a cohort sampled during active COVID-19.

The chain joins TRBV4-1 to TRBJ1-2; no definite D call. V gave up 0 bases and J gave up 1 base, with 6 bases separating them. CDR3 size: 14 residues. The V gene's germline CDR1 is MGHRA and CDR2 YSYEKL. CDR3 sequence: CASSQDESNYGYTF. CDR3 sequence (DNA): TGCGCCAGCAGCCAAGATGAGAGTAACTATGGCTACACCTTC.

V gene TRBV7-8 combines with J gene TRBJ2-1; TRBD2 agrees at 9 bases. This CDR3 has 15 amino acids. Per germline, CDR1 SGHVS and CDR2 FQNEAQ. V trimming: 5 bases; J trimming: 4 bases; junction bases outside the gene matches: 6. The CDR3 reads CASSTSGGPYNEQFF. DNA of the CDR3: TGTGCCAGCAGCACAAGCGGGGGGCCATACAATGAGCAGTTCTTC. Looking up the rest from reference TRBV7-8 and TRBJ2-1 gives the full variable domain: GAGVSQSPRYKVAKRGQDVALRCDPISGHVSLFWYQQALGQGPEFLTYFQNEAQLDKSGLPSDRFFAERPEGSVSTLKIQRTQQEDSAVYLCASSTSGGPYNEQFFGPGTRLTVL.

V usage is TRBV10-2 and J usage is TRBJ2-7, with 7 bases lining up with TRBD2. The germline CDR1 and CDR2 sequences are WSHSY and SAAADI. The CDR3 extends over 17 amino acids. J lost 0 bases, V lost 4 bases, and 12 bases had no gene match. The CDR3, as DNA: TGCGCCAGCAGTGTCAATAGCGGGCTTGGAAACTCCTACGAGCAGTACTTC. Translated, it gives CASSVNSGLGNSYEQYF.

CDR3 in amino acids: CASSLFLPEAFF. The CDR3 nucleotides read TGTGCCAGCAGCTTATTTCTACCTGAAGCTTTCTTT. The chain links TRBV7-2 to TRBJ1-1; D unresolved. This CDR3 contains 12 residues. The germline V and J ends were trimmed by 2 bases and 6 bases, with 7 bases remaining between them. Germline V gives CDR1 SGHTA, CDR2 FQGNSA.

The CDR3 DNA reads as TGTGCCAGCAGCCCAGGAACAGGGGTAGGCTACACCTTC. It yields the protein CASSPGTGVGYTF. The chain uses TRBV11-3 and TRBJ1-2; 7 bases align to TRBD1. Trimming cost V 5 bases and J 8 bases; bases outside gene matches: 8. Germline assignment: CDR1 SGHNT and CDR2 YENEEA. The length of the CDR3 is 13 residues.

The chain joins TRBV7-9 to TRBJ1-1; 8 nucleotides align to TRBD1. The CDR3 extends over 13 amino acids. V lost 5 bases to trimming and J lost 7 bases; unmatched junction nucleotides: 6. In germline, CDR1 is SEHNR, CDR2 FQNEAQ (reference sequence). This CDR3 is CASSRGQGGEAFF. DNA for the CDR3: TGTGCCAGCAGCCGAGGACAGGGTGGTGAAGCTTTCTTT.

V and J are TRBV12-3 or TRBV12-4 and TRBJ1-2; possible D gene TRBD1, 6 bases. Trimming cost V 6 bases and J 4 bases, with 12 bases left between them. This CDR3 region has 13 residues. The CDR3 DNA sequence: TGTGCCAGCAGCCCGGGGGGGCCCTATGGCTACACCTTC. It translates to CASSPGGPYGYTF.

V and J are TRBV7-9 and TRBJ2-1; D perhaps matches TRBD2 (6 bases). Germline CDR1 and CDR2: SEHNR and FQNEAQ (reference sequence). The CDR3 totals 14 residues. The V gene lost 5 bases and the J gene lost 5 bases, with 13 bases spanning the gap. The CDR3 region has the DNA TGTGCCAGCAGCGATAGGCTAGCGAACAATGAGCAGTTCTTC. This sequence encodes CASSDRLANNEQFF.

This sequence joins TRBV5-4 and TRBJ1-1; D might be TRBD1 (5 bases). Per the germline V gene, CDR1 is SGHNT and CDR2 is YYREEE (reference sequence). The CDR3 runs 18 residues. V lost 3 bases to trimming and J lost 4 bases, with 25 bases between them. The CDR3 DNA reads TGTGCCAGCAGCTCAAGGATGCTAGAAGGGGATTTCCCCACTGAAGCTTTCTTT. Encoded protein: CASSSRMLEGDFPTEAFF.

The chain links TRBV5-1 to TRBJ2-6; the match to TRBD1 covers 7 bases. This CDR3 has 18 amino acids. The germline V gene has CDR1 SGHRS and CDR2 YFSETQ. V was pared by 0 bases and J by 0 bases, with 6 bases of the junction left unmatched. CDR3 coding DNA: TGCGCCAGCAGCTTGGATCCGCCAGGGGGCTCTGGGGCCAACGTCCTGACTTTC. This sequence encodes CASSLDPPGGSGANVLTF.

The chain has TRBV7-8 and TRBJ2-5; D possibly corresponds to TRBD2 (5 bases). Germline CDR1 SGHVS, CDR2 FQNEAQ. The CDR3 contains 15 residues. Trimming removed 0 bases at V and 1 base at J, with 9 bases between. DNA of the CDR3: TGTGCCAGCAGCTTAGCGCTCGGGGTCCAAGAGACCCAGTACTTC. This translates into CASSLALGVQETQYF.

The V gene is TRBV11-1, the J gene TRBJ2-2; D is possibly TRBD1 (6 bases). The V gene lost 3 bases and the J gene lost 6 bases, with 17 bases spanning the gap. Germline CDR1 is SGHAT and CDR2 is FQDESV (reference sequence). The CDR3 contains 16 residues. CDR3 loop: CASSFFGTRVSGELFF. CDR3 bases: TGTGCCAGCAGCTTCTTTGGGACAAGAGTGTCCGGGGAGCTGTTTTTT.

The V gene is TRBV6-5, the J gene TRBJ2-5, with TRBD2 as a possible D gene (5 bases). CDR3 length: 15 residues. Germline V gene lookup returns CDR1 MNHEY and CDR2 SVGAGI. Trimming took off 1 base at V and 5 bases at J, with 14 bases between the two ends. The CDR3 reads CASSYLGGSGETQYF. The CDR3 nucleotides read TGTGCCAGCAGTTACTTGGGCGGTTCGGGGGAGACCCAGTACTTC.

This chain uses TRBV5-1 with TRBJ1-4; D remains ambiguous. Germline CDR1 SGHRS, CDR2 YFSETQ. The CDR3 has 14 amino acids. V lost 4 bases and J 4 bases, leaving 11 bases between the germline ends. In DNA form, the CDR3 reads TGCGCCAGCAGCCCCGGAGGGCGTAATGAAAAACTGTTTTTT. Protein: CASSPGGRNEKLFF. Full variable domain (missing parts from reference TRBV5-1 and TRBJ1-4): KAGVTQTPRYLIKTRGQQVTLSCSPISGHRSVSWYQQTPGQGLQFLFEYFSETQRNKGNFPGRFSGRQFSNSRSEMNVSTLELGDSALYLCASSPGGRNEKLFFGSGTQLSVL.

The chain recombines TRBV19 with TRBJ2-3; 7 bases are a match to TRBD2. Unmatched junction bases numbered 5, after V lost 3 bases and J lost 2 bases. The CDR3 contains 15 residues. Germline V lookup: CDR1 LNHDA, CDR2 SQIVND (reference sequence). CDR3 protein: CASSMGGGNTDTQYF. The CDR3 DNA is TGTGCCAGTAGTATGGGCGGGGGAAACACAGATACGCAGTATTTT.

The V gene is TRBV6-2 or TRBV6-3, the J gene TRBJ2-3; D is uncertain. This CDR3 spans 18 amino acids. CDR1 is MNHEY and CDR2 is SVGEGT in the germline V gene. The V end was cut by 6 bases, the J end by 0 bases, with 22 bases between. The DNA for the CDR3 is TGTGCCAGCAGCAAATCCACCCCTCGAGCGCATAGCACAGATACGCAGTATTTT. Amino acid sequence: CASSKSTPRAHSTDTQYF.

The V gene is TRBV7-6, the J gene TRBJ2-3; D is unclear. The CDR3 is 14 amino acids. Germline-derived CDR1 and CDR2 are SGHVS and FNYEAQ. Deletions cut 5 bases from V and 0 bases from J, with 9 bases between. The CDR3 DNA is TGTGCCAGCAGCACCACGACTAGCACAGATACGCAGTATTTT. This translates into CASSTTTSTDTQYF. Together with reference TRBV7-6 and TRBJ2-3, the CDR3 gives the full variable domain: GAGVSQSPRYKVTKRGQDVALRCDPISGHVSLYWYRQALGQGPEFLTYFNYEAQQDKSGLPNDRFSAERPEGSISTLTIQRTEQRDSAMYRCASSTTTSTDTQYFGPGTRLTVL.